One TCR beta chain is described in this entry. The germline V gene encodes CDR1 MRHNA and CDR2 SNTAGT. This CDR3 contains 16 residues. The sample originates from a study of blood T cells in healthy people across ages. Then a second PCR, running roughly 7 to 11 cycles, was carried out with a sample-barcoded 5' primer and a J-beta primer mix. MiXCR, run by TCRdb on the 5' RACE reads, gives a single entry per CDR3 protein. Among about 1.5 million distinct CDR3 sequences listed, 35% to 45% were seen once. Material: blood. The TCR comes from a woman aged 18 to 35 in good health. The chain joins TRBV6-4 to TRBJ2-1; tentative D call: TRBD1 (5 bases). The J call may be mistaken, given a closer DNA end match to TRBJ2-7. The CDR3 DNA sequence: TGTGCCAGCAGTGAGACCTACAGGAGCTCCTACAATGAGCAGTACTTC. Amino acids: CASSETYRSSYNEQYF.